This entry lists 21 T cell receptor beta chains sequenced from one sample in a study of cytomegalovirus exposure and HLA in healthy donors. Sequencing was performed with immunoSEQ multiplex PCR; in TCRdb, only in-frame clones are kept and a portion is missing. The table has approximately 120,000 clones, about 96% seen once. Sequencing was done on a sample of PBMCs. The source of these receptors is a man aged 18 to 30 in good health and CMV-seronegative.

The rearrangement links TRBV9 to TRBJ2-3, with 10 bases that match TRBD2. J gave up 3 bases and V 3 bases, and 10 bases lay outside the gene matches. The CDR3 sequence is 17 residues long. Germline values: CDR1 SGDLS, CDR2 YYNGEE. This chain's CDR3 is CASSAISLAGGTDTQYF. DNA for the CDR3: TGTGCCAGCAGCGCCATCTCCTTAGCGGGAGGTACAGATACGCAGTATTTT.

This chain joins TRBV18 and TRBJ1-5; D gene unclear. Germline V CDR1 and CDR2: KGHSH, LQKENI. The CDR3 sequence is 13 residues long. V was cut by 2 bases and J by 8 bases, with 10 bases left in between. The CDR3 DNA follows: TGTGCCAGCTCACCAGGTCTAGGAGAGCCCCAGCATTTT. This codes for CASSPGLGEPQHF.

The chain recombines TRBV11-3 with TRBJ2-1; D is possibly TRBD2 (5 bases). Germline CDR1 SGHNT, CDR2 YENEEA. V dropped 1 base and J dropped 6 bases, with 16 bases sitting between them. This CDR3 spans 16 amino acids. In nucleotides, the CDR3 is TGTGCCAGCAGCTTAGTTGCGGGTAGTAAAGGCAATGAGCAGTTCTTC. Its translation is CASSLVAGSKGNEQFF. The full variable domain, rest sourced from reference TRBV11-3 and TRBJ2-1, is EAGVVQSPRYKIIEKKQPVAFWCNPISGHNTLYWYLQNLGQGPELLIRYENEEAVDDSQLPKDRFSAERLKGVDSTLKIQPAELGDSAVYLCASSLVAGSKGNEQFFGPGTRLTVL.

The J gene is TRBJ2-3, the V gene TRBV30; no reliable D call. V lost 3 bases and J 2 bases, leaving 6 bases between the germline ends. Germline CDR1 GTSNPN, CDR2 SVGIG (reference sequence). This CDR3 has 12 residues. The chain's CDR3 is CAWSSITDTQYF. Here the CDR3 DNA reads TGTGCCTGGAGCTCTATCACAGATACGCAGTATTTT.

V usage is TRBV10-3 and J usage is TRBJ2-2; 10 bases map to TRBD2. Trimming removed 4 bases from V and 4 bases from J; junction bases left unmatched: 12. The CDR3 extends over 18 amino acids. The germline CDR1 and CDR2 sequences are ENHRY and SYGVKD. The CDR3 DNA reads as TGTGCCATCAGTGCCCCTCTTAGCGGGAGGTTGACCACCGGGGAGCTGTTTTTT. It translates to CAISAPLSGRLTTGELFF.

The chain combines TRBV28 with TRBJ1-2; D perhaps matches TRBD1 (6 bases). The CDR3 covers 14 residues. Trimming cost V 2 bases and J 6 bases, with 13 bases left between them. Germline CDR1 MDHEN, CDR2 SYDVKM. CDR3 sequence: CASSLQGPGDGYTF. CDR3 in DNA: TGTGCCAGCAGTTTACAGGGGCCTGGGGATGGCTACACCTTC.

The CDR3 here is CASSSQDRGYNEQFF. The CDR3 DNA reads as TGTGCCAGCAGCTCCCAGGACAGGGGTTACAATGAGCAGTTCTTC. The J gene is TRBJ2-1, the V gene TRBV7-6, with 9 bases matching TRBD1. The CDR3 runs to 15 residues. Trimming removed 4 bases from V and 4 bases from J; junction bases left unmatched: 5. Germline lookup yields CDR1 SGHVS and CDR2 FNYEAQ.

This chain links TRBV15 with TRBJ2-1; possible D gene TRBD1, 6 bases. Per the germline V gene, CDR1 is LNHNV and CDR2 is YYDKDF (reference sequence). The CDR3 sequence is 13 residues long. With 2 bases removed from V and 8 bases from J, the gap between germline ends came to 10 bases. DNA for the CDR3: TGTGCCACCAGCAGATCCAGGGGAGATGAGCAGTTCTTC. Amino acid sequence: CATSRSRGDEQFF.

The CDR3 sequence is CASSQVTSGTYNEQFF. CDR3 coding DNA: TGTGCCAGCAGCCAAGTGACTAGCGGGACCTACAATGAGCAGTTCTTC. This rearrangement joins TRBV4-2 to TRBJ2-1, with 11 bases fitting TRBD2. The CDR3 length is 16 residues. V lost 1 base to trimming and J lost 2 bases; unmatched junction nucleotides: 1. Germline V gene data show CDR1 as LGHNA and CDR2 as YNFKEQ.

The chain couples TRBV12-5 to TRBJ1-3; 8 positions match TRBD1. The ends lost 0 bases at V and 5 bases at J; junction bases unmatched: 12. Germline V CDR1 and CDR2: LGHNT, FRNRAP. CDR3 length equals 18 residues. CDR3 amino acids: CASGLVPGRGPSRNTIYF. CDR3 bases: TGTGCTAGTGGTTTGGTACCGGGCAGGGGGCCTTCAAGAAACACCATATATTTT.

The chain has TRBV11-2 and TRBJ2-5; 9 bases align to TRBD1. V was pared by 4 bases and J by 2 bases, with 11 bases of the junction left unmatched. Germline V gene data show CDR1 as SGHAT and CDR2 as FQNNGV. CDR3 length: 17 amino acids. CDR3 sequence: CASSSGQGIGGQETQYF. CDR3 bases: TGTGCCAGCAGCTCGGGACAGGGAATCGGGGGACAAGAGACCCAGTACTTC.

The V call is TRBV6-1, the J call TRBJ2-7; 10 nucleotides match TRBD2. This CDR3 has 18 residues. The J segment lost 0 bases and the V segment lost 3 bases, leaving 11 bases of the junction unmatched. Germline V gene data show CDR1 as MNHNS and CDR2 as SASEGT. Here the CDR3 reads CASSDLAGASHPSYEQYF. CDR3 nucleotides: TGTGCCAGCAGTGACCTAGCGGGAGCGAGCCACCCCTCCTACGAGCAGTACTTC.

The CDR3: CASSLAGETYEQYF. For the CDR3, the DNA is TGTGCCAGCAGTCTAGCGGGAGAGACCTACGAGCAGTACTTC. This chain links TRBV28 with TRBJ2-7, with TRBD2 matching 10 bases. With 5 bases clipped from V and 2 bases from J, the junction kept 3 bases outside the gene matches. Per the germline V gene, CDR1 is MDHEN and CDR2 is SYDVKM. This CDR3 is built from 14 residues.

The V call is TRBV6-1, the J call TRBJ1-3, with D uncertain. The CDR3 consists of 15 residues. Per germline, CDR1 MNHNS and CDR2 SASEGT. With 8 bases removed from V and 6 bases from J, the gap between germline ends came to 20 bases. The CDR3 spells CASRPPVPRENTIYF. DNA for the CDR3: TGTGCCAGCCGACCACCCGTGCCTCGGGAAAACACCATATATTTT.

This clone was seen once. The CDR3 sequence is CASSQGMNTEAFF. Here the CDR3 DNA reads TGTGCCAGCAGTCAGGGGATGAACACTGAAGCTTTCTTT. The chain uses TRBV7-3 and TRBJ1-1, with a tentative D call TRBD1 (6 bases). The V and J ends lost 6 bases and 0 bases respectively, with 8 bases between them. Germline V gene lookup returns CDR1 SGHTA and CDR2 FQGTGA. The CDR3 has 13 amino acids.

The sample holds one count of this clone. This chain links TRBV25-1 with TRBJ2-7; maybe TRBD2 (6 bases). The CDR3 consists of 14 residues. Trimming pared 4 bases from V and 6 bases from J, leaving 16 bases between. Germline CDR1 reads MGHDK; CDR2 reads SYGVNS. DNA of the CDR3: TGTGCCAGCAGTGGTCTCCCCCGGGGAGGCGAGCAGTACTTC. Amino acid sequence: CASSGLPRGGEQYF.

The CDR3 DNA follows: TGTGCCAGCAGCGTAGAAATAGCGGGAGGAGGAACAGATACGCAGTATTTT. Protein: CASSVEIAGGGTDTQYF. The V gene is TRBV9, the J gene TRBJ2-3, with 10 positions matching TRBD2. V trimming: 0 bases; J trimming: 3 bases; junction bases outside the gene matches: 7. The V gene's germline CDR1 is SGDLS and CDR2 YYNGEE. The CDR3 is 17 amino acids.

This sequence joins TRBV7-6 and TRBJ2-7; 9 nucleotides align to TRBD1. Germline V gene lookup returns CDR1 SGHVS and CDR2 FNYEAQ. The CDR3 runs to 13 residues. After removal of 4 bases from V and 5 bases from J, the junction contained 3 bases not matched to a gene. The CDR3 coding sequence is TGTGCCAGCAGCTCAACAGGGGGCCACGAGCAGTACTTC. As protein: CASSSTGGHEQYF.

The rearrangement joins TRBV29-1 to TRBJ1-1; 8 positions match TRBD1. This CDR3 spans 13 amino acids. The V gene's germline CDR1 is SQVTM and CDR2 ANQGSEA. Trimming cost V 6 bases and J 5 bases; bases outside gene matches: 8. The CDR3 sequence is CSVEPGGRTEAFF. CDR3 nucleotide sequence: TGCAGCGTCGAACCAGGGGGCCGGACTGAAGCTTTCTTT.

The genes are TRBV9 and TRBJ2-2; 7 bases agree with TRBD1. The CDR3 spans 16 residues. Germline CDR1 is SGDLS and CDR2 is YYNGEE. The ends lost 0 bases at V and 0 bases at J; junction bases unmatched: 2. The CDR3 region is CASSVEGGPNTGELFF. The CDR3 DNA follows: TGTGCCAGCAGCGTAGAAGGGGGCCCGAACACCGGGGAGCTGTTTTTT.

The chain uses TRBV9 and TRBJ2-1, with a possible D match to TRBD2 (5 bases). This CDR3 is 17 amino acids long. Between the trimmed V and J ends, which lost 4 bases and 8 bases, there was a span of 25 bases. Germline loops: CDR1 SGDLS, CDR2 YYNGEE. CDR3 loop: CASSSSPEDSRRDEQFF. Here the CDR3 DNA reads TGTGCCAGCAGCTCCTCACCGGAGGACTCCCGACGGGATGAGCAGTTCTTC.